The 8 T cell receptor beta chains below were found in one sample sequenced in a study of CD8+ T cells in alopecia areata. Sequencing relied on a cDNA template that was reverse transcribed from extracted RNA. Only in-frame clones appear in the TCRdb table, and some are missing; sequencing was by immunoSEQ multiplex PCR. The data hold fewer than 250,000 clones, with about 40% observed a single time. Treatment: oral pan-JAK inhibitor, 5-10 mg twice daily. Sequencing was performed on CD4+ T cells sorted from blood, taken at approximately week 37, from a patient treated with tofacitinib. Receptors originate from a human donor with alopecia areata.

V gene TRBV7-2 combines with J gene TRBJ2-1, with no clear D. Germline-derived CDR1 and CDR2 are SGHTA and FQGNSA. The CDR3 contains 12 residues. V lost 4 bases to trimming and J lost 2 bases, with 3 bases between them. CDR3 in amino acids: CASSSPYNEQFF. The DNA of the CDR3 is TGTGCCAGCAGCTCCCCCTACAATGAGCAGTTCTTC. Full variable domain (remainder filled in from reference TRBV7-2 and TRBJ2-1): GAGVSQSPSNKVTEKGKDVELRCDPISGHTALYWYRQSLGQGLEFLIYFQGNSAPDKSGLPSDRFSAERTGGSVSTLTIQRTQQEDSAVYLCASSSPYNEQFFGPGTRLTVL.

This clone has at least ten counts. The CDR3 coding sequence is TGTGCCACAAGTAGCGGGAGCACAGATACGCAGTATTTT. Residues: CATSSGSTDTQYF. This rearrangement joins TRBV10-3 to TRBJ2-3; 7 bases agree with TRBD2. CDR3 length equals 13 residues. Germline loops: CDR1 ENHRY, CDR2 SYGVKD. The V segment lost 10 bases and the J segment 0 bases; nucleotides outside the gene matches: 4.

The chain couples TRBV7-2 to TRBJ2-7; 9 bases are a match to TRBD1. The CDR3 is 14 residues long. V lost 5 bases to trimming and J lost 3 bases; unmatched junction nucleotides: 5. From germline, CDR1 is SGHTA and CDR2 FQGNSA. CDR3 protein: CASSAQTGGYEQYF. The CDR3 bases are TGTGCCAGCAGCGCCCAGACAGGGGGCTACGAGCAGTACTTC. Full variable domain (remainder filled in from reference TRBV7-2 and TRBJ2-7): GAGVSQSPSNKVTEKGKDVELRCDPISGHTALYWYRQSLGQGLEFLIYFQGNSAPDKSGLPSDRFSAERTGGSVSTLTIQRTQQEDSAVYLCASSAQTGGYEQYFGPGTRLTVT.

This rearrangement joins TRBV28 to TRBJ2-3; TRBD2 matches 8 bases. Trimming took 7 bases from V and 6 from J; bases not matched to a gene: 9. This CDR3 spans 14 amino acids. Per germline, CDR1 MDHEN and CDR2 SYDVKM. CDR3 bases: TGTGCCAGCACCCAAGGGACGGGAGGGGATACGCAGTATTTT. Translating it yields CASTQGTGGDTQYF.

The gene calls are TRBV28 and TRBJ2-2, with D possibly TRBD1 on 6 matching bases. Trimming removed 4 bases from V and 12 bases from J, with 15 bases in between. The CDR3 is 13 amino acids. Germline lookup yields CDR1 MDHEN and CDR2 SYDVKM. The CDR3 region has the DNA TGTGCCAGCAGTTCTAGGACAGCGATGAAGCTGTTTTTT. This gives the protein CASSSRTAMKLFF.

The table lists this clone with a few counts. V usage is TRBV30 and J usage is TRBJ2-7; D not certain. CDR3 length: 12 amino acids. The germline V and J ends were trimmed by 2 bases and 2 bases, with 7 bases remaining between them. Germline V gene data show CDR1 as GTSNPN and CDR2 as SVGIG (reference sequence). The CDR3 region is CAWSSSTYEQYF. Here the CDR3 DNA reads TGTGCCTGGAGTTCATCTACCTACGAGCAGTACTTC.

The chain has TRBV27 and TRBJ1-2; D unclear. Germline CDR1 reads MNHEY; CDR2 reads SMNVEV (reference sequence). This CDR3 is 13 amino acids long. V was trimmed by 5 bases and J by 2 bases, leaving 9 bases between them. The CDR3 DNA sequence: TGTGCCAGCAGTCCATCCGGGAACTATGGCTACACCTTC. This sequence encodes CASSPSGNYGYTF.

The J gene is TRBJ2-7, the V gene TRBV5-6, with 8 positions matching TRBD1. This CDR3 region has 12 residues. J lost 6 bases, V lost 2 bases, and 1 base had no gene match. The germline gives CDR1 SGHDT, CDR2 YYEEEE. The CDR3 sequence: CASSFGQGEQYF. The CDR3 coding sequence is TGTGCCAGCAGCTTCGGACAGGGCGAGCAGTACTTC.